A selection of T cell receptor beta chains follows, all from one sample in a study of cytomegalovirus exposure and HLA in healthy donors. TCRdb keeps only in-frame clones here, not all; method: immunoSEQ multiplex PCR. The sample lists 120,000 or so clones; roughly nine tenths were seen once. The specimen sequenced was PBMCs. The receptors shown here come from a young woman in good health and CMV-seronegative. The CDR3 runs from the conserved cysteine through the conserved F or W. A D gene is named only where the DNA matches it firmly. Only some rows state a clone size, as once, few, many or a class for expanded clones.

CDR3nt: TGTGCCAGCGGAGACTACGAGCAGTACTTC; CDR3aa: CASGDYEQYF; j_gene: TRBJ2-7; abundance: .; len: 10; v_gene: TRBV27; d_gene: .
CDR3nt: TGTGCCAGCAGCCACCAGGGACTAATGAACACTGAAGCTTTCTTT; CDR3aa: CASSHQGLMNTEAFF; j_gene: TRBJ1-1; abundance: .; len: 15; v_gene: TRBV6-5; d_gene: .
CDR3nt: TGTGCCAGCAGTCGCGCGGGAGGGTTAAATGAGCAGTTCTTC; CDR3aa: CASSRAGGLNEQFF; j_gene: TRBJ2-1; abundance: .; len: 14; v_gene: TRBV6-1; d_gene: TRBD2
CDR3nt: TGTGCCAGCACCGGAGGGGCCTACAATGAGCAGTTCTTC; CDR3aa: CASTGGAYNEQFF; j_gene: TRBJ2-1; abundance: .; len: 13; v_gene: TRBV6-1; d_gene: .
CDR3nt: TGTGCCATCAGTCTTACAGAATCGGGACTCATGAACACTGAAGCTTTCTTT; CDR3aa: CAISLTESGLMNTEAFF; j_gene: TRBJ1-1; abundance: .; len: 17; v_gene: TRBV10-3; d_gene: .
CDR3nt: TGCGCCAGCAGCTTGCCTGGGGCCTCCCAGGGGACCCAGTACTTC; CDR3aa: CASSLPGASQGTQYF; j_gene: TRBJ2-5; abundance: once; len: 15; v_gene: TRBV5-1; d_gene: .
CDR3nt: TGTGCCTGGAGTTTCAGCGGAGAGACACCCCGGGAGACCCAGTACTTC; CDR3aa: CAWSFSGETPRETQYF; j_gene: TRBJ2-5; abundance: once; len: 16; v_gene: TRBV30; d_gene: .
CDR3nt: TGTGCCAGCAGTTTAGGCGGCAGCACAGATACGCAGTATTTT; CDR3aa: CASSLGGSTDTQYF; j_gene: TRBJ2-3; abundance: few; len: 14; v_gene: TRBV28; d_gene: .
CDR3nt: TGTGCCAGCAGTCACCTACAGGCGACGAATGAAAAACTGTTTTTT; CDR3aa: CASSHLQATNEKLFF; j_gene: TRBJ1-4; abundance: .; len: 15; v_gene: TRBV27; d_gene: .
CDR3nt: TGTGCCAGCAGTAAGCGGGAGGGAAGCACAGATACGCAGTATTTT; CDR3aa: CASSKREGSTDTQYF; j_gene: TRBJ2-3; abundance: .; len: 15; v_gene: TRBV6-1; d_gene: TRBD2
CDR3nt: TGTGCCAGTAGCGGCTACGAGCAGTACTTC; CDR3aa: CASSGYEQYF; j_gene: TRBJ2-7; abundance: .; len: 10; v_gene: TRBV6-5; d_gene: .
CDR3nt: TGTGCCAGCATCAGGGCCACTAGCAATCAGCCCCAGCATTTT; CDR3aa: CASIRATSNQPQHF; j_gene: TRBJ1-5; abundance: .; len: 14; v_gene: TRBV28; d_gene: .
CDR3nt: TGCGCCAGCAGTGTAACGACAAACACCGGGGAGCTGTTTTTT; CDR3aa: CASSVTTNTGELFF; j_gene: TRBJ2-2; abundance: once; len: 14; v_gene: TRBV10-1; d_gene: .
CDR3nt: TGTGCCAGCAGCTACCCGACAGGGGAAGGAAACACCATATATTTT; CDR3aa: CASSYPTGEGNTIYF; j_gene: TRBJ1-3; abundance: few; len: 15; v_gene: TRBV7-9; d_gene: TRBD1
CDR3nt: TGTGCCAGCAGCTTTTGGACAGGACCCTACGAGCAGTACTTC; CDR3aa: CASSFWTGPYEQYF; j_gene: TRBJ2-7; abundance: .; len: 14; v_gene: TRBV11-2; d_gene: TRBD1
CDR3nt: TGTGCCTGTTCGAGGACAGATACGCAGTATTTT; CDR3aa: CACSRTDTQYF; j_gene: TRBJ2-3; abundance: .; len: 11; v_gene: TRBV30; d_gene: .
CDR3nt: TGTGCCAGCAGTCCCTCGACAGACACCTATAATTCACCCCTCCACTTT; CDR3aa: CASSPSTDTYNSPLHF; j_gene: TRBJ1-6; abundance: .; len: 16; v_gene: TRBV27; d_gene: .
CDR3nt: TGTGCCAGCACCACACCTGCTAGCGGGGGACTTACGCAGTATTTT; CDR3aa: CASTTPASGGLTQYF; j_gene: TRBJ2-3; abundance: .; len: 15; v_gene: TRBV5-4; d_gene: TRBD2
CDR3nt: TGCGCCAGCAGCTTAGAACTCGGCGGTCCTGGATGGAATGAGCAGTTCTTC; CDR3aa: CASSLELGGPGWNEQFF; j_gene: TRBJ2-1; abundance: .; len: 17; v_gene: TRBV5-1; d_gene: .
CDR3nt: TGTGCCACCTCCAGGGGGCTAGCGGGAGTAGGGGGCGAGCAGTACTTC; CDR3aa: CATSRGLAGVGGEQYF; j_gene: TRBJ2-7; abundance: .; len: 16; v_gene: TRBV15; d_gene: TRBD2
CDR3nt: TGTGCCAGCAGAACTACCCGGAGGGAAAACACCATATATTTT; CDR3aa: CASRTTRRENTIYF; j_gene: TRBJ1-3; abundance: .; len: 14; v_gene: TRBV25-1; d_gene: .
CDR3nt: TGTGCCAGCAGCCCACAGGGACCAAACAATCAGCCCCAGCATTTT; CDR3aa: CASSPQGPNNQPQHF; j_gene: TRBJ1-5; abundance: .; len: 15; v_gene: TRBV6-5; d_gene: .
CDR3nt: TGCGCCAGCAGCCAAGACGGCGGGAACACCGGGGAGCTGTTTTTT; CDR3aa: CASSQDGGNTGELFF; j_gene: TRBJ2-2; abundance: .; len: 15; v_gene: TRBV4-3; d_gene: .
CDR3nt: TGTGCCAGCAGATCAGACGAGGGCACTGAAGCTTTCTTT; CDR3aa: CASRSDEGTEAFF; j_gene: TRBJ1-1; abundance: .; len: 13; v_gene: TRBV25-1; d_gene: .
CDR3nt: TGTGCCAGCAGCTTAGCTAGCCTCGGGGAGCAGCCCCAGCATTTT; CDR3aa: CASSLASLGEQPQHF; j_gene: TRBJ1-5; abundance: .; len: 15; v_gene: TRBV7-9; d_gene: .
CDR3nt: TGTGCCAGCAGCCCGTGGGGGGAGGACACTGAAGCTTTCTTT; CDR3aa: CASSPWGEDTEAFF; j_gene: TRBJ1-1; abundance: .; len: 14; v_gene: TRBV11-2; d_gene: .
CDR3nt: TGTGCCAGCAATTCAGCGGGACAGGGGAATCTTTACGAGCAGTACTTC; CDR3aa: CASNSAGQGNLYEQYF; j_gene: TRBJ2-7; abundance: .; len: 16; v_gene: TRBV28; d_gene: TRBD1